This passage covers 31 T cell receptor beta chains from one sample sequenced in a study of cytomegalovirus exposure and HLA in healthy donors. The PCR was carried out with 60 Vbeta primers and 13 Jbeta primers. Assay: immunoSEQ multiplex PCR; the TCRdb copy retains only in-frame clones and omits some. This sample has about 190,000 clones, with 80% to 85% found just once. The sample comprised PBMCs. The receptors stem from a man between 45 and 60 years old in good health and CMV-seronegative.

The rearrangement joins TRBV6-6 to TRBJ2-5, with no clear D. This CDR3 region has 13 residues. The ends were cut back, 5 bases at V and 4 bases at J, with 11 bases in the middle. CDR1 MNHNY and CDR2 SVGAGI come from the germline V gene (reference sequence). CDR3 nucleotides: TGTGCCAGCAGTAGCCTTCTATTAGAGACCCAGTACTTC. Translating it yields CASSSLLLETQYF.

The chain uses TRBV7-2 and TRBJ1-6, with 7 bases that match TRBD1. V gave up 3 bases and J gave up 7 bases; unmatched junction bases: 3. CDR1 and CDR2 from the germline V gene are SGHTA and FQGNSA. The CDR3 contains 14 residues. The CDR3 sequence is CASSFRDSNSPLHF. The CDR3 region has the DNA TGTGCCAGCAGCTTCCGGGACAGCAATTCACCCCTCCACTTT. Based on the CDR3 plus reference TRBV7-2 and TRBJ1-6, the full variable domain is GAGVSQSPSNKVTEKGKDVELRCDPISGHTALYWYRQSLGQGLEFLIYFQGNSAPDKSGLPSDRFSAERTGGSVSTLTIQRTQQEDSAVYLCASSFRDSNSPLHFGNGTRLTVT.

The chain recombines TRBV4-2 with TRBJ2-1; TRBD2 agrees at 14 bases. J gave up 5 bases and V 8 bases, and 14 bases lay outside the gene matches. In germline, CDR1 is LGHNA, CDR2 YNFKEQ. This CDR3 is 18 amino acids long. CDR3 in DNA: TGTGCCAGCCGGAGGACTAGCGGGAGGACCCGGTTGGACAATGAGCAGTTCTTC. Translating gives CASRRTSGRTRLDNEQFF.

V is TRBV29-1 and J is TRBJ2-3; 7 positions agree with TRBD1. This CDR3 is 13 amino acids long. CDR1 and CDR2 from the germline V gene are SQVTM and ANQGSEA. J lost 1 base, V lost 6 bases, and 4 bases had no gene match. In DNA form, the CDR3 reads TGCAGCGTCTCCGGGACAGGCACAGATACGCAGTATTTT. It specifies CSVSGTGTDTQYF.

The chain carries TRBV6-1 and TRBJ1-4, with a weak D call TRBD1 (5 bases). The germline V and J ends were trimmed by 7 bases and 5 bases, with 14 bases remaining between them. The CDR3 runs 14 residues. Germline V CDR1 and CDR2: MNHNS, SASEGT. The CDR3 DNA reads as TGTGCCAGCAACCTGGGCAGGGCAAATGAAAAACTGTTTTTT. This sequence encodes CASNLGRANEKLFF.

This clone was found a few times. The chain is built from TRBV29-1 and TRBJ1-4; 7 bases align to TRBD1. The CDR3 has 13 residues. Trimming at V came to 7 bases and at J to 4 bases, leaving 6 bases not matched to a gene. Germline V gene lookup returns CDR1 SQVTM and CDR2 ANQGSEA. Here the CDR3 reads CSAKQGINEKLFF. CDR3 DNA sequence: TGCAGCGCCAAACAGGGGATTAATGAAAAACTGTTTTTT. Together with reference TRBV29-1 and TRBJ1-4, the CDR3 gives the full variable domain: SAVISQKPSRDICQRGTSLTIQCQVDSQVTMMFWYRQQPGQSLTLIATANQGSEATYESGFVIDKFPISRPNLTFSTLTVSNMSPEDSSIYLCSAKQGINEKLFFGSGTQLSVL.

The CDR3 sequence: CASRADRVDLETQYF. CDR3 in DNA: TGCGCCAGCAGAGCTGACAGGGTGGACTTAGAGACCCAGTACTTC. The chain has TRBV5-1 and TRBJ2-5; TRBD1 agrees at 7 bases. Germline loops: CDR1 SGHRS, CDR2 YFSETQ. Trimming removed 5 bases from V and 4 bases from J; junction bases left unmatched: 11. This CDR3 contains 15 residues.

This rearrangement joins TRBV19 to TRBJ1-1; 7 nucleotides match TRBD1. Germline CDR1 and CDR2: LNHDA and SQIVND (reference sequence). The CDR3 covers 15 residues. V dropped 5 bases and J dropped 1; count of bases not matched to a gene: 7. The CDR3 sequence: CASSDPRGTNTEAFF. The CDR3, as DNA: TGTGCCAGTAGTGATCCCAGGGGGACGAACACTGAAGCTTTCTTT.

This chain links TRBV28 with TRBJ2-7; 10 bases are a match to TRBD1. The V segment lost 6 bases and the J segment 3 bases; nucleotides outside the gene matches: 8. Germline CDR1 is MDHEN and CDR2 is SYDVKM. The CDR3 runs to 15 residues. The CDR3 DNA reads TGTGCCAGCAGCCAGTCCGGGACAGGGGACTACGAGCAGTACTTC. This codes for CASSQSGTGDYEQYF.

The genes are TRBV6-1 and TRBJ1-1, with a tentative D call TRBD1 (5 bases). Looked up from germline, CDR1 is MNHNS and CDR2 is SASEGT. V dropped 4 bases and J dropped 5 bases, with 20 bases sitting between them. The CDR3 is 16 amino acids. The DNA for the CDR3 is TGTGCCAGCAGTGGGGGGGGGTTTCAGGGTTGGACTGAAGCTTTCTTT. It is translated as CASSGGGFQGWTEAFF.

The CDR3 region is CASSVPGTANNEQFF. In DNA form, the CDR3 reads TGTGCCAGCAGCGTTCCCGGGACAGCCAACAATGAGCAGTTCTTC. The V gene is TRBV9, the J gene TRBJ2-1; 7 positions match TRBD1. CDR1 and CDR2 from the germline V gene are SGDLS and YYNGEE. CDR3 length: 15 amino acids. V was pared by 2 bases and J by 5 bases, with 7 bases of the junction left unmatched.

With respect to this clone: The same CDR3 is also encoded by other DNA sequences in this sample. The rearrangement joins TRBV9 to TRBJ2-7, with TRBD2 matching over 14 bases. The CDR3 has 15 residues. Germline assignment: CDR1 SGDLS and CDR2 YYNGEE. After removal of 2 bases from V and 5 bases from J, the junction contained 3 bases not matched to a gene. The CDR3 nucleotides are TGTGCCAGCAGCGTTAGGGGACTAGCGGGAGACGAGCAGTACTTC. Encoded protein: CASSVRGLAGDEQYF.

The chain is built from TRBV11-1 and TRBJ2-7; TRBD2 is a possible D gene (5 bases). V was trimmed by 3 bases and J by 0 bases, leaving 12 bases between them. CDR3 size: 15 residues. Germline values: CDR1 SGHAT, CDR2 FQDESV (reference sequence). In DNA, the CDR3 is TGTGCCAGCAGCTTCATGCGGGTCAACTCCTACGAGCAGTACTTC. The encoded protein is CASSFMRVNSYEQYF.

V and J are TRBV4-1 and TRBJ1-4; D is unclear. V was cut by 3 bases and J by 15 bases, with 23 bases left in between. Germline assignment: CDR1 MGHRA and CDR2 YSYEKL. The CDR3 has 15 residues. CDR3 residues: CASSHRAEVRGVLFF. The DNA for the CDR3 is TGCGCCAGCAGCCACCGGGCGGAGGTTCGGGGAGTATTGTTTTTT.

The chain carries TRBV6-5 and TRBJ2-3, with a weak D call TRBD2 (6 bases). CDR3 size: 15 residues. From germline, CDR1 is MNHEY and CDR2 SVGAGI. V lost 2 bases to trimming and J lost 3 bases, with 12 bases between them. CDR3 coding DNA: TGTGCCAGCAGTTACGGCGGGGTTGTGACAGATACGCAGTATTTT. Protein sequence: CASSYGGVVTDTQYF.

CDR3 region: CASSERGSGGYNEQFF. The CDR3 coding sequence is TGTGCCAGCAGTGAAAGGGGGAGCGGGGGCTACAATGAGCAGTTCTTC. The V call is TRBV6-1, the J call TRBJ2-1; TRBD2 agrees at 8 bases. Germline-derived CDR1 and CDR2 are MNHNS and SASEGT. This CDR3 is 16 amino acids long. V shed 2 bases and J 3 bases; nucleotides not matched to a gene: 6.

V and J are TRBV9 and TRBJ2-1; D uncertain. V was clipped by 2 bases and J by 0 bases, with 12 bases between them. In germline, CDR1 is SGDLS, CDR2 YYNGEE. The CDR3 is 16 residues long. CDR3 in DNA: TGTGCCAGCAGCGTTCCTCCTCCCTTCTCCTACAATGAGCAGTTCTTC. As protein: CASSVPPPFSYNEQFF.

The gene calls are TRBV7-2 and TRBJ1-5, with unresolved D. The V end was cut by 1 base, the J end by 9 bases, with 13 bases between. There are 14 residues in the CDR3. The germline V gene has CDR1 SGHTA and CDR2 FQGNSA. For the CDR3, the DNA is TGTGCCAGCAGCTTAGACAGAGGAGGCAGGCCCCAGCATTTT. Translation gives CASSLDRGGRPQHF.

The chain has TRBV30 and TRBJ1-5; 7 bases line up with TRBD1. V dropped 7 bases and J dropped 6; count of bases not matched to a gene: 9. This CDR3 has 13 residues. Per the germline V gene, CDR1 is GTSNPN and CDR2 is SVGIG (reference sequence). The CDR3, as DNA: TGTGCCTCCGAGGGGGCTAGGGGTCAGCCCCAGCATTTT. Translated, it gives CASEGARGQPQHF. Full variable domain (rest looked up from reference TRBV30 and TRBJ1-5): SQTIHQWPATLVQPVGSPLSLECTVEGTSNPNLYWYRQAAGRGLQLLFYSVGIGQISSEVPQNLSASRPQDRQFILSSKKLLLSDSGFYLCASEGARGQPQHFGDGTRLSIL.

The V call is TRBV14, the J call TRBJ2-2, with 7 nucleotides matching TRBD2. After removal of 3 bases from V and 5 bases from J, the junction contained 6 bases not matched to a gene. The CDR3 runs to 15 residues. CDR1 is SGHDN, CDR2 FVKESK, per germline. CDR3 DNA: TGTGCCAGCAGCCATGCCCAGGGAGGGACCGGGGAGCTGTTTTTT. Its protein product is CASSHAQGGTGELFF. The complete variable domain, with remaining parts taken from reference TRBV14 and TRBJ2-2, reads EAGVTQFPSHSVIEKGQTVTLRCDPISGHDNLYWYRRVMGKEIKFLLHFVKESKQDESGMPNNRFLAERTGGTYSTLKVQPAELEDSGVYFCASSHAQGGTGELFFGEGSRLTVL.

V and J are TRBV7-9 and TRBJ2-2, with a possible D match to TRBD2 (5 bases). CDR3 size: 14 residues. V was clipped by 6 bases and J by 6 bases, with 14 bases between them. Germline-derived CDR1 and CDR2 are SEHNR and FQNEAQ (reference sequence). The CDR3 DNA follows: TGTGCCAGCAGTAAGGAGGCCAGGTCCGGGGAGCTGTTTTTT. It translates to CASSKEARSGELFF.

V is TRBV28 and J is TRBJ1-2; TRBD1 aligns across 9 bases. Trimming at V came to 3 bases and at J to 8 bases, leaving 7 bases not matched to a gene. CDR3 length: 14 amino acids. CDR1 and CDR2 from the germline V gene are MDHEN and SYDVKM. The CDR3 is CASSFNRGRGGYTF. The CDR3 DNA is TGTGCCAGCAGTTTTAACAGGGGGCGCGGAGGCTACACCTTC.

The chain is built from TRBV12-5 and TRBJ1-5; TRBD1 agrees at 8 bases. This CDR3 has 19 amino acids. V lost 2 bases and J lost 0; bases outside the gene matches: 12. Germline CDR1 and CDR2: LGHNT and FRNRAP. The CDR3 spells CASGLTLGQDHLSNQPQHF. CDR3 coding DNA: TGTGCTAGTGGTTTGACGTTGGGACAGGACCACCTTAGCAATCAGCCCCAGCATTTT.

This sequence joins TRBV14 and TRBJ2-7, with D possibly being TRBD1 (5 bases). V gave up 4 bases and J gave up 1 base, with 11 bases separating them. Germline CDR1 reads SGHDN; CDR2 reads FVKESK. The CDR3 length is 14 residues. The CDR3 bases are TGTGCCAGCAGCCTAAGACAGTATTCCTACGAGCAGTACTTC. Encoded protein: CASSLRQYSYEQYF.

The gene calls are TRBV10-1 and TRBJ2-7, with 12 bases identical to TRBD2. The CDR3 runs to 17 residues. V dropped 5 bases and J dropped 5; count of bases not matched to a gene: 13. Per germline, CDR1 WNHNN and CDR2 SYGVQD (reference sequence). The CDR3 loop is CASSPTSGGHLTNEQYF. DNA for the CDR3: TGCGCCAGCAGTCCGACTAGCGGGGGCCATTTAACCAACGAGCAGTACTTC.

This clone was picked up one time. The V call is TRBV7-9, the J call TRBJ2-5; 8 nucleotides line up with TRBD1. J lost 5 bases, V lost 5 bases, and 7 bases had no gene match. The length of the CDR3 is 14 residues. Germline lookup yields CDR1 SEHNR and CDR2 FQNEAQ (reference sequence). The DNA for the CDR3 is TGTGCCAGCAGCCCCAGGACAGGGAGGGAGACCCAGTACTTC. It codes for CASSPRTGRETQYF.

This sequence joins TRBV4-2 and TRBJ2-5; maybe TRBD2 (6 bases). V dropped 4 bases and J dropped 5 bases, with 14 bases sitting between them. This CDR3 region has 14 residues. The V gene's germline CDR1 is LGHNA and CDR2 YNFKEQ. CDR3 sequence: CASSPSLARETQYF. The CDR3 DNA reads as TGTGCCAGCAGCCCCTCCCTAGCGCGGGAGACCCAGTACTTC.

The chain is built from TRBV6-5 and TRBJ2-5; 8 bases are a match to TRBD1. The assigned J gene may be wrong: the sequence end matches TRBJ2-7 better. The CDR3 is 14 amino acids. In germline, CDR1 is MNHEY, CDR2 SVGAGI. The CDR3 reads CASSSRQGNYEQYF. In DNA, the CDR3 is TGTGCCAGCAGTTCGAGACAGGGGAACTACGAGCAGTACTTC.

The chain links TRBV29-1 to TRBJ1-1; D unresolved. V was cut by 2 bases and J by 0 bases, with 7 bases left in between. Germline assignment: CDR1 SQVTM and CDR2 ANQGSEA. The CDR3 totals 13 residues. This CDR3 reads CSVEREMNTEAFF. The CDR3 region has the DNA TGCAGCGTTGAACGGGAAATGAACACTGAAGCTTTCTTT.

The V gene is TRBV7-3, the J gene TRBJ1-1; TRBD1 aligns across 7 bases. Germline CDR1 reads SGHTA; CDR2 reads FQGTGA. Trimming removed 4 bases from V and 1 base from J; junction bases left unmatched: 6. The CDR3 is 15 residues long. CDR3 sequence reads: CASSSQGQSNTEAFF. The CDR3 nucleotides are TGTGCCAGCAGCTCACAGGGGCAGTCGAACACTGAAGCTTTCTTT.

The V call is TRBV7-8, the J call TRBJ1-5; a weak D match, TRBD1 (6 bases). With 1 base removed from V and 5 bases from J, the gap between germline ends came to 6 bases. Looked up from germline, CDR1 is SGHVS and CDR2 is FQNEAQ. The CDR3 is 13 amino acids. The CDR3 coding sequence is TGTGCCAGCAGCTTAGGGACAGATCAGCCCCAGCATTTT. It yields the protein CASSLGTDQPQHF.